Shown below are 27 T cell receptor beta chains from a single sample sequenced in a study of cytomegalovirus exposure and HLA in healthy donors. The PCR employed 60 Vbeta primers together with 13 Jbeta primers. TCRdb's table, derived via immunoSEQ multiplex PCR, lists solely in-frame clones and lacks some. The repertoire holds approximately 100,000 clones, with 74% as singletons. The sample taken for sequencing was PBMCs. The receptor source for this set is a human donor in good health.

This clone was seen a few times. The genes are TRBV7-3 and TRBJ1-1; weak D call: TRBD1 (6 bases). Trimming shortened V by 8 bases and J by 2 bases, and 12 bases separated the two germline ends. CDR1 is SGHTA, CDR2 FQGTGA, per germline. This CDR3 is built from 13 residues. The CDR3 is CASSEQGNTEAFF. The CDR3 region has the DNA TGTGCCAGCTCCGAACAGGGAAACACTGAAGCTTTCTTT.

The chain joins TRBV5-1 to TRBJ1-1; 7 bases agree with TRBD1. Germline values: CDR1 SGHRS, CDR2 YFSETQ. The length of the CDR3 is 14 residues. The V and J ends lost 2 bases and 4 bases, in that order; junction bases with no gene match: 5. The CDR3 sequence is CASSFRGQTTEAFF. The CDR3 DNA reads as TGCGCCAGCAGCTTCAGGGGACAGACCACTGAAGCTTTCTTT.

This clone has a handful of counts. This sequence joins TRBV7-2 and TRBJ2-1; a weak D match, TRBD2 (6 bases). CDR1 and CDR2 (germline): SGHTA, FQGNSA. The V and J ends lost 5 bases and 12 bases respectively, with 14 bases between them. CDR3 length equals 12 residues. The DNA for the CDR3 is TGTGCCAGCAGCCCTAGGCGACTAGGGCAGTTCTTC. This translates into CASSPRRLGQFF.

V and J are TRBV7-6 and TRBJ1-4, with TRBD1 matching 9 bases. The CDR3 length is 14 residues. CDR1 and CDR2 from the germline V gene are SGHVS and FNYEAQ. V dropped 5 bases and J dropped 8; count of bases not matched to a gene: 6. The DNA for the CDR3 is TGTGCCAGCAGCGCCGGGACAGGGTGGGAAAAACTGTTTTTT. Protein product: CASSAGTGWEKLFF.

The V gene is TRBV7-2, the J gene TRBJ1-3; D ambiguous. The CDR3 extends over 13 amino acids. With 5 bases removed from V and 4 bases from J, the gap between germline ends came to 9 bases. The germline gives CDR1 SGHTA, CDR2 FQGNSA. The CDR3 region is CASSPRGGNTIYF. The CDR3 DNA reads as TGTGCCAGCAGCCCCCGCGGGGGAAACACCATATATTTT.

This clone showed up just once. The chain couples TRBV5-1 to TRBJ2-5; TRBD2 might be the D (5 bases). The length of the CDR3 is 13 residues. CDR1 is SGHRS and CDR2 is YFSETQ in the germline V gene. V lost 1 base and J lost 5, with 9 bases in between. The CDR3 is CASSLSSSETQYF. CDR3 sequence (DNA): TGCGCCAGCAGCTTGTCTAGCTCCGAGACCCAGTACTTC.

The V and J genes are TRBV7-3 and TRBJ1-1; weak D call: TRBD1 (5 bases). The length of the CDR3 is 13 residues. In germline, CDR1 is SGHTA, CDR2 FQGTGA. V lost 2 bases and J 9 bases, leaving 13 bases between the germline ends. CDR3 bases: TGTGCCAGCAGCTTAGACATCGCAGGGCAAGCTTTCTTT. This codes for CASSLDIAGQAFF.

CDR3 loop: CASSPLPALGDEQYF. In DNA, the CDR3 is TGTGCCAGCAGCCCGCTCCCAGCCCTAGGAGACGAGCAGTACTTC. This chain links TRBV9 with TRBJ2-7, with D unresolved. Between the trimmed V and J ends, which lost 4 bases and 5 bases, there was a span of 19 bases. CDR1 and CDR2 (germline): SGDLS, YYNGEE. The CDR3 is made up of 15 amino acids.

The genes are TRBV10-3 and TRBJ2-4; weak D call: TRBD2 (6 bases). V was trimmed by 4 bases and J by 5 bases, leaving 6 bases between them. The V gene's germline CDR1 is ENHRY and CDR2 SYGVKD. The CDR3 spans 12 residues. The CDR3 protein is CAISGGENIQYF. CDR3 bases: TGTGCCATCAGTGGGGGGGAAAACATTCAGTACTTC.

The chain links TRBV2 to TRBJ2-2; D is unclear. V was trimmed by 4 bases and J by 1 base, leaving 7 bases between them. The CDR3 spans 14 residues. Germline CDR1 and CDR2: SNHLY and FYNNEI. CDR3 coding DNA: TGTGCCAGCAGTGTTCTAAAGAACACCGGGGAGCTGTTTTTT. Protein sequence: CASSVLKNTGELFF.

V usage is TRBV7-2 and J usage is TRBJ2-1; 7 bases map to TRBD1. The CDR3 has 15 amino acids. V lost 1 base to trimming and J lost 4 bases; unmatched junction nucleotides: 4. CDR1 is SGHTA, CDR2 FQGNSA, per germline. The CDR3 loop is CASSLDYRGYNEQFF. Written as DNA, the CDR3 is TGTGCCAGCAGCTTAGATTACAGGGGTTACAATGAGCAGTTCTTC.

The CDR3 coding sequence is TGTGCCAGCAGTCCCCCGGGAGGGGAGTACCAAGAGACCCAGTACTTC. Its protein is CASSPPGGEYQETQYF. V is TRBV28 and J is TRBJ2-5; TRBD2 aligns across 8 bases. After removal of 5 bases from V and 0 bases from J, the junction contained 8 bases not matched to a gene. Germline V gene data show CDR1 as MDHEN and CDR2 as SYDVKM. CDR3 size: 16 residues.

In this sample, this clone turned up once. The chain is built from TRBV28 and TRBJ1-1, with 8 bases matching TRBD1. V gave up 5 bases and J gave up 1 base; unmatched junction bases: 9. Germline loops: CDR1 MDHEN, CDR2 SYDVKM. The CDR3 extends over 16 amino acids. The CDR3: CASSRAGGRGNTEAFF. CDR3 in DNA: TGTGCCAGCAGTCGTGCAGGGGGCCGGGGGAACACTGAAGCTTTCTTT.

This chain links TRBV29-1 with TRBJ2-5; tentative D call: TRBD1 (5 bases). Trimming pared 6 bases from V and 0 bases from J, leaving 11 bases between. Germline V CDR1 and CDR2: SQVTM, ANQGSEA. The CDR3 spans 13 residues. Here the CDR3 DNA reads TGCAGCGTCGTAGACAGTTACCAAGAGACCCAGTACTTC. Translation: CSVVDSYQETQYF.

In this sample, this clone turned up once. This chain links TRBV6-4 with TRBJ2-1; TRBD2 matches at 9 bases. CDR1 MRHNA and CDR2 SNTAGT come from the germline V gene. CDR3 length: 13 residues. The J segment lost 9 bases and the V segment lost 6 bases, leaving 6 bases of the junction unmatched. The CDR3 spells CASSPSGAVEQFF. CDR3 DNA: TGTGCCAGCAGCCCTAGCGGGGCAGTTGAGCAGTTCTTC.

This sequence joins TRBV18 and TRBJ2-1, with a tentative D call TRBD2 (5 bases). This CDR3 spans 17 amino acids. Looked up from germline, CDR1 is KGHSH and CDR2 is LQKENI. The V gene lost 2 bases and the J gene lost 0 bases, with 14 bases spanning the gap. The DNA of the CDR3 is TGTGCCAGCTCACCAACTACTAGATTACACTCCTACAATGAGCAGTTCTTC. Translated, it gives CASSPTTRLHSYNEQFF.

The chain carries TRBV7-2 and TRBJ2-2, with TRBD2 matching 9 bases. Germline CDR1 reads SGHTA; CDR2 reads FQGNSA. The V and J ends lost 2 bases and 1 base, in that order; junction bases with no gene match: 8. The CDR3 totals 18 residues. The CDR3 sequence is CASSLRGGGVRNTGELFF. For the CDR3, the DNA is TGTGCCAGCAGCTTAAGGGGCGGGGGGGTCCGGAACACCGGGGAGCTGTTTTTT.

This chain uses TRBV15 with TRBJ2-7, with 12 bases matching TRBD2. With V trimmed by 1 base and J by 1 base, 2 bases remained unmatched. Germline values: CDR1 LNHNV, CDR2 YYDKDF (reference sequence). This CDR3 contains 16 residues. Here the CDR3 reads CATSRGGTSGSYEQYF. The CDR3 bases are TGTGCCACCAGCAGAGGCGGGACTAGCGGGTCCTACGAGCAGTACTTC. Variable domain in full (rest from reference TRBV15 and TRBJ2-7): DAMVIQNPRYQVTQFGKPVTLSCSQTLNHNVMYWYQQKSSQAPKLLFHYYDKDFNNEADTPDNFQSRRPNTSFCFLDIRSPGLGDTAMYLCATSRGGTSGSYEQYFGPGTRLTVT.

The chain recombines TRBV6-5 with TRBJ1-1; the match to TRBD1 covers 8 bases. The V gene's germline CDR1 is MNHEY and CDR2 SVGAGI. J was trimmed by 1 base and V by 2 bases; bases with no gene match: 6. The CDR3 is 16 residues long. In DNA, the CDR3 is TGTGCCAGCAGTTACAGGGGGACAGGCCCGAACACTGAAGCTTTCTTT. It specifies CASSYRGTGPNTEAFF.

The CDR3 bases are TGTGCCAGCAGCTCTGGACAGGCGAACACTGAAGCTTTCTTT. Encoded protein: CASSSGQANTEAFF. The V and J genes are TRBV7-6 and TRBJ1-1; TRBD1 matches at 7 bases. The trim removed 4 bases at V and 1 base at J, leaving 3 bases unmatched. The CDR3 has 14 amino acids. Looked up from germline, CDR1 is SGHVS and CDR2 is FNYEAQ.

The V gene is TRBV7-2, the J gene TRBJ1-5, with 9 bases aligning to TRBD1. CDR1 is SGHTA and CDR2 is FQGNSA in the germline V gene. The CDR3 is 16 amino acids. V dropped 3 bases and J dropped 1; count of bases not matched to a gene: 4. The CDR3 loop is CASSLGQGLSNQPQHF. CDR3 DNA sequence: TGTGCCAGCAGCTTGGGACAGGGCTTGAGCAATCAGCCCCAGCATTTT.

The genes are TRBV7-2 and TRBJ2-1; 11 bases are a match to TRBD1. The CDR3 runs to 14 residues. The J segment lost 7 bases and the V segment lost 10 bases, leaving 9 bases of the junction unmatched. Germline V gives CDR1 SGHTA, CDR2 FQGNSA. The CDR3 nucleotides read TGTGCCAAGGCCTCCGGGACAGGGGGGAATGAGCAGTTCTTC. As protein: CAKASGTGGNEQFF.

The chain couples TRBV5-1 to TRBJ2-1, with D unclear. The germline V gene has CDR1 SGHRS and CDR2 YFSETQ. The V end was cut by 2 bases, the J end by 0 bases, with 9 bases between. The CDR3 covers 15 residues. CDR3: CASSFRSGSYNEQFF. In nucleotides, the CDR3 is TGCGCCAGCAGCTTCAGAAGTGGCTCCTACAATGAGCAGTTCTTC.

This clone was found once. The chain is built from TRBV7-9 and TRBJ2-1; possible D gene TRBD1, 6 bases. Per germline, CDR1 SEHNR and CDR2 FQNEAQ (reference sequence). The germline V and J ends were trimmed by 5 bases and 0 bases, with 17 bases remaining between them. The CDR3 runs 17 residues. The DNA for the CDR3 is TGTGCCAGCAGCAATAGTCGACAGGTGGGCTCCTACAATGAGCAGTTCTTC. It translates to CASSNSRQVGSYNEQFF.

The chain recombines TRBV2 with TRBJ1-2, with D perhaps TRBD1 (5 bases). The CDR3 covers 15 residues. Germline CDR1 reads SNHLY; CDR2 reads FYNNEI. The V end was cut by 2 bases, the J end by 8 bases, with 18 bases between. The CDR3 sequence is CASSEPGLPASGYTF. CDR3 bases: TGTGCCAGCAGTGAACCGGGACTCCCGGCGAGCGGCTACACCTTC.

The CDR3 nucleotides read TGTGCCAGCAGCATCTCCGGACTTGGAGACAATGAGCAGTTCTTC. It encodes CASSISGLGDNEQFF. V gene TRBV5-4 combines with J gene TRBJ2-1; tentative D call: TRBD2 (5 bases). CDR3 length: 15 residues. Trimming removed 4 bases from V and 5 bases from J, with 16 bases in between. Germline assignment: CDR1 SGHNT and CDR2 YYREEE (reference sequence).

The chain has TRBV28 and TRBJ2-5; maybe TRBD2 (6 bases). The CDR3 totals 14 residues. The V end lost 6 bases, the J end lost 5 bases, and 16 bases lay between the germline ends. The germline V gene encodes CDR1 MDHEN and CDR2 SYDVKM. The CDR3 sequence: CASSPNTGSETQYF. In DNA form, the CDR3 reads TGTGCCAGCAGCCCCAATACCGGGAGCGAGACCCAGTACTTC.